The 27 T cell receptor beta chains below come from one sample, sequenced in a study of T cell changes during pregnancy in multiple sclerosis. Measured with immunoSEQ multiplex PCR; TCRdb has only the in-frame clones, and not every one. The data hold around 84,000 clones, with nearly 95% observed a single time. The material sequenced was peripheral blood, taken in the second trimester of pregnancy. These receptors were obtained from a female donor in good health, enrolled as a control in a pregnancy study.

This clone turned up a few times. The V gene is TRBV25-1, the J gene TRBJ2-1; 8 bases fit TRBD1. Unmatched junction bases numbered 2, after V lost 4 bases and J lost 9 bases. The CDR3 has 12 residues. The germline gives CDR1 MGHDK, CDR2 SYGVNS. The CDR3: CASSAQGAEQFF. The CDR3 coding sequence is TGTGCCAGCAGTGCTCAGGGGGCTGAGCAGTTCTTC.

The rearrangement joins TRBV11-2 to TRBJ2-5; D is unclear. The CDR3 contains 14 residues. The germline V gene has CDR1 SGHAT and CDR2 FQNNGV. Trimming cost V 3 bases and J 5 bases, with 13 bases left between them. The CDR3 nucleotides are TGTGCCAGCAGCTTCACGGGTATAAGGGAGACCCAGTACTTC. Translating gives CASSFTGIRETQYF.

This chain links TRBV28 with TRBJ1-1; D might be TRBD1 (5 bases). Trimming took 5 bases from V and 4 from J, leaving 17 bases between them. The CDR3 totals 15 residues. Germline values: CDR1 MDHEN, CDR2 SYDVKM. CDR3 residues: CASSLLGALVTEAFF. The CDR3 nucleotides are TGTGCCAGCAGTCTCTTAGGGGCGTTGGTCACTGAAGCTTTCTTT.

The chain employs TRBV10-3 and TRBJ2-7, with a possible D match to TRBD1 (6 bases). From germline, CDR1 is ENHRY and CDR2 SYGVKD. The CDR3 totals 13 residues. V dropped 10 bases and J dropped 2 bases, with 15 bases sitting between them. CDR3 protein: CATSRDIPYEQYF. The CDR3 region has the DNA TGTGCCACCTCTAGGGACATTCCCTACGAGCAGTACTTC.

The chain links TRBV18 to TRBJ2-7; 7 nucleotides line up with TRBD1. Germline loops: CDR1 KGHSH, CDR2 LQKENI. J lost 5 bases, V lost 3 bases, and 4 bases had no gene match. This CDR3 comprises 13 residues. The CDR3 here is CASSPYGTDEQYF. The CDR3 DNA reads TGTGCCAGCTCACCCTACGGGACAGACGAGCAGTACTTC.

The J gene is TRBJ2-2, the V gene TRBV4-2; 7 nucleotides match TRBD2. The CDR3 runs to 18 residues. Germline loops: CDR1 LGHNA, CDR2 YNFKEQ. J was trimmed by 0 bases and V by 1 base; bases with no gene match: 8. The DNA for the CDR3 is TGTGCCAGCAGCCAAGGTCTCGTCGGGACTACGAACACCGGGGAGCTGTTTTTT. Protein sequence: CASSQGLVGTTNTGELFF.

Only one count was recorded for this clone. The rearrangement links TRBV4-1 to TRBJ2-7, with TRBD2 as a possible D gene (6 bases). V was clipped by 0 bases and J by 3 bases, with 12 bases between them. Germline V gives CDR1 MGHRA, CDR2 YSYEKL. CDR3 length: 15 amino acids. This CDR3 reads CASSQDTSWDYEQYF. CDR3 coding DNA: TGCGCCAGCAGCCAAGATACTAGCTGGGACTACGAGCAGTACTTC.

J is TRBJ1-5 and V is TRBV6-1, with 8 positions matching TRBD1. CDR3 length: 19 amino acids. V lost 2 bases, J lost 0 bases, and 12 bases stayed unmatched. Germline V CDR1 and CDR2: MNHNS, SASEGT. The CDR3 bases are TGTGCCAGCAGTGAAAGATTGGGTTCAGGGGGCTATAGCAATCAGCCCCAGCATTTT. Amino acid sequence: CASSERLGSGGYSNQPQHF.

This clone has just one count. The J gene is TRBJ1-6, the V gene TRBV30; 7 nucleotides line up with TRBD1. CDR3 size: 13 residues. Looked up from germline, CDR1 is GTSNPN and CDR2 is SVGIG (reference sequence). V was clipped by 2 bases and J by 10 bases; unmatched bases: 5. CDR3 in amino acids: CAWSPRGISPLHF. CDR3 coding DNA: TGTGCCTGGAGTCCCAGGGGGATCTCACCCCTCCACTTT.

The chain joins TRBV2 to TRBJ2-1; TRBD2 is a possible D gene (5 bases). The CDR3 is made up of 11 amino acids. Trimming cost V 6 bases and J 5 bases, with 5 bases left between them. Germline CDR1 SNHLY, CDR2 FYNNEI. Here the CDR3 DNA reads TGTGCCAGCAGACTAGACAATGAGCAGTTCTTC. Its protein product is CASRLDNEQFF. Based on the CDR3 plus reference TRBV2 and TRBJ2-1, the full variable domain is EPEVTQTPSHQVTQMGQEVILRCVPISNHLYFYWYRQILGQKVEFLVSFYNNEISEKSEIFDDQFSVERPDGSNFTLKIRSTKLEDSAMYFCASRLDNEQFFGPGTRLTVL.

This clone was seen just once. Written as DNA, the CDR3 is TGTGCCAGCAGCCCTACAGGGACCGAGCAGTACTTC. It is translated as CASSPTGTEQYF. This rearrangement joins TRBV2 to TRBJ2-7; a weak D match, TRBD1 (6 bases). V gave up 6 bases and J gave up 6 bases, with 12 bases separating them. This CDR3 comprises 12 residues. Per germline, CDR1 SNHLY and CDR2 FYNNEI.

The rearrangement links TRBV21-1 to TRBJ2-7; TRBD2, the D gene given by the table, was not confirmed from the DNA. TRBV21-1 is a pseudogene segment. The CDR3 runs to 18 residues. The CDR3 DNA follows: TGTGCCAGCAGCAAAGCCGCTACAACTAGCGGGACGGCCTACGAGCAGTACTTC. This codes for CASSKAATTSGTAYEQYF.

Worth noting for this clone: The same CDR3 can be traced to other DNA sequences in this sample. The V gene is TRBV6-6, the J gene TRBJ1-2; D uncertain. V dropped 2 bases and J dropped 1 base, with 11 bases sitting between them. This CDR3 has 15 amino acids. Germline CDR1 and CDR2: MNHNY and SVGAGI (reference sequence). The CDR3 loop is CASSYEGAGNYGYTF. CDR3 bases: TGTGCCAGCAGTTACGAGGGCGCGGGTAACTATGGCTACACCTTC.

The chain combines TRBV6-1 with TRBJ1-1; 7 bases fit TRBD1. CDR3 length: 11 amino acids. V lost 8 bases, J lost 8 bases, and 5 bases stayed unmatched. Germline CDR1 is MNHNS and CDR2 is SASEGT. CDR3 coding DNA: TGTGCCAGCGACAGGGTACCAGAAGCTTTCTTT. Protein: CASDRVPEAFF.

This clone has a single count. V gene TRBV13 combines with J gene TRBJ1-3, with D uncertain. Germline V gene sequence: CDR1 PRHDT, CDR2 FYEKMQ (reference sequence). The V gene lost 2 bases and the J gene lost 0 bases, with 5 bases spanning the gap. CDR3 length equals 14 residues. The CDR3 loop reads CASSLSGSGNTIYF. CDR3 DNA sequence: TGTGCCAGCAGCTTATCCGGCTCTGGAAACACCATATATTTT. The variable domain in full, with the rest retrieved from reference TRBV13 and TRBJ1-3, is AAGVIQSPRHLIKEKRETATLKCYPIPRHDTVYWYQQGPGQDPQFLISFYEKMQSDKGSIPDRFSAQQFSDYHSELNMSSLELGDSALYFCASSLSGSGNTIYFGEGSWLTVV.

The chain carries TRBV10-1 and TRBJ1-6; 11 bases agree with TRBD1. V was pared by 5 bases and J by 11 bases, with 26 bases of the junction left unmatched. Looked up from germline, CDR1 is WNHNN and CDR2 is SYGVQD (reference sequence). The CDR3 spans 21 residues. DNA of the CDR3: TGCGCCAGCAGTTCGCACCTACGAGTCGGACAGGGGGCAATGAGTGGTCCACCCCTCCACTTT. It codes for CASSSHLRVGQGAMSGPPLHF.

This clone was seen a single time. The gene calls are TRBV7-6 and TRBJ2-1; 14 nucleotides line up with TRBD2. V shed 4 bases and J 8 bases; nucleotides not matched to a gene: 7. Germline CDR1 reads SGHVS; CDR2 reads FNYEAQ. The CDR3 covers 16 residues. The CDR3 is CASSSGTSGSWDEQFF. CDR3 nucleotide sequence: TGTGCCAGCAGCTCCGGGACTAGCGGGAGTTGGGATGAGCAGTTCTTC.

The chain carries TRBV5-4 and TRBJ2-5; tentatively, D is TRBD1 (6 bases). This CDR3 spans 15 amino acids. With 3 bases removed from V and 2 bases from J, the gap between germline ends came to 14 bases. Germline V lookup: CDR1 SGHNT, CDR2 YYREEE (reference sequence). The CDR3 coding sequence is TGTGCCAGCAGCTCGGACAGTATACCGCAAGAGACCCAGTACTTC. Amino acids: CASSSDSIPQETQYF. Filled out from reference TRBV5-4 and TRBJ2-5, the complete variable domain reads ETGVTQSPTHLIKTRGQQVTLRCSSQSGHNTVSWYQQALGQGPQFIFQYYREEENGRGNFPPRFSGLQFPNYSSELNVNALELDDSALYLCASSSDSIPQETQYFGPGTRLLVL.

The V gene is TRBV4-1, the J gene TRBJ2-7; possible D gene TRBD1, 5 bases. The CDR3 consists of 15 residues. The V gene's germline CDR1 is MGHRA and CDR2 YSYEKL. V was clipped by 0 bases and J by 0 bases, with 9 bases between them. This CDR3 is CASSQEYDSSYEQYF. DNA for the CDR3: TGCGCCAGCAGCCAAGAATACGACAGCTCCTACGAGCAGTACTTC.

The chain is built from TRBV28 and TRBJ2-7; no firm D call. The CDR3 has 15 residues. Looked up from germline, CDR1 is MDHEN and CDR2 is SYDVKM. With 5 bases removed from V and 4 bases from J, the gap between germline ends came to 18 bases. The CDR3 loop is CASSAASRSQYEQYF. In nucleotides, the CDR3 is TGTGCCAGCAGTGCCGCTAGTCGAAGCCAATACGAGCAGTACTTC.

The chain couples TRBV4-2 to TRBJ2-7; 11 bases match TRBD2. This CDR3 region has 15 residues. Trimming at V came to 5 bases and at J to 2 bases, leaving 5 bases not matched to a gene. The germline CDR1 and CDR2 sequences are LGHNA and YNFKEQ. The CDR3 loop reads CASSYTSGSTYEQYF. The DNA for the CDR3 is TGTGCCAGCAGCTATACTAGCGGGAGCACCTACGAGCAGTACTTC.

The gene calls are TRBV19 and TRBJ1-5; 10 bases are a match to TRBD1. Germline assignment: CDR1 LNHDA and CDR2 SQIVND (reference sequence). Germline trimming cut 6 bases from V and 7 bases from J; bases unmatched to any gene: 9. There are 15 residues in the CDR3. CDR3 residues: CASSRDRGPLQPQHF. Written as DNA, the CDR3 is TGTGCCAGTAGCCGCGACAGGGGGCCGTTACAGCCCCAGCATTTT.

The chain joins TRBV4-1 to TRBJ2-1; possibly TRBD1 for D (6 bases). Trimming removed 1 base from V and 11 bases from J, with 18 bases in between. CDR3 length: 15 residues. Germline V gene lookup returns CDR1 MGHRA and CDR2 YSYEKL. CDR3 in amino acids: CASSQVPGQGSQQFF. DNA for the CDR3: TGCGCCAGCAGCCAAGTCCCGGGACAAGGGTCCCAGCAGTTCTTC.

The chain has TRBV19 and TRBJ1-5, with a tentative D call TRBD1 (5 bases). The germline CDR1 and CDR2 sequences are LNHDA and SQIVND (reference sequence). V was cut by 11 bases and J by 0 bases, with 8 bases left in between. The CDR3 runs 12 residues. CDR3 loop: CASRGSNQPQHF. The CDR3 nucleotides read TGTGCCTCAAGGGGTAGCAATCAGCCCCAGCATTTT.

The chain has TRBV27 and TRBJ2-7; TRBD1 aligns across 9 bases. V gave up 4 bases and J gave up 0 bases; unmatched junction bases: 4. CDR3 length: 15 amino acids. Germline CDR1 reads MNHEY; CDR2 reads SMNVEV (reference sequence). The CDR3 protein is CASSYRGPNSYEQYF. The CDR3 DNA reads as TGTGCCAGCAGTTACAGGGGGCCGAACTCCTACGAGCAGTACTTC.

This chain connects TRBV28 to TRBJ1-5; no firm D call. Germline V CDR1 and CDR2: MDHEN, SYDVKM. With 4 bases removed from V and 2 bases from J, the gap between germline ends came to 9 bases. This CDR3 spans 14 amino acids. The CDR3 DNA is TGTGCCAGCAGTTATCCTGTTGGCAATCAGCCCCAGCATTTT. It codes for CASSYPVGNQPQHF.

The chain links TRBV28 to TRBJ2-1; D is possibly TRBD1 (6 bases). Germline lookup yields CDR1 MDHEN and CDR2 SYDVKM. With 7 bases removed from V and 10 bases from J, the gap between germline ends came to 11 bases. This CDR3 region has 11 residues. The CDR3 DNA follows: TGTGCCAGCACTAAGGGGGTGGAGCAGTTCTTC. This codes for CASTKGVEQFF.